The 21 T cell receptor beta chains listed next were all sequenced from one sample in a study of patients and donors after allogeneic stem cell transplantation (dated by TCRdb to about 2020). Library preparation used RT-PCR. Sequencing used a NextSeq 550. TCRdb took the public reads, trimmed them with fastp at Q25, ran MiXCR for clone calling and kept in-frame beta chains. Each record represents a unique CDR3 protein, reported with the most common genes and DNA among its rows. This sample has roughly 940,000 distinct CDR3 sequences in its table, and over 15% of those were observed once. The ten largest account for roughly 6% of the sample. Sample: blood, either unsorted or a sorted T cell fraction (not recorded which). All receptors come from a human donor who was either an allogeneic HSCT recipient or a stem cell or donor lymphocyte infusion donor (not recorded which). It is not recorded whose cells these are; they may come from a transplant donor.

The V and J genes are TRBV12-3 or TRBV12-4 and TRBJ1-3, with a possible D match to TRBD1 (5 bases). Trimming took off 5 bases at V and 4 bases at J, with 12 bases between the two ends. The CDR3 length is 14 residues. The CDR3 DNA reads TGTGCCAGCAGTCCATCGAGGGACGGAAACACCATATATTTT. Translated: CASSPSRDGNTIYF.

V is TRBV7-9 and J is TRBJ2-3; 7 bases align to TRBD2. Germline values: CDR1 SEHNR, CDR2 FQNEAQ (reference sequence). This CDR3 contains 17 residues. V was pared by 5 bases and J by 1 base, with 12 bases of the junction left unmatched. The CDR3 DNA reads TGTGCCAGCAGCCCGGGCGGAGCGGGGACCCGCACAGATACGCAGTATTTT. Its translation is CASSPGGAGTRTDTQYF. Filled out from reference TRBV7-9 and TRBJ2-3, the complete variable domain reads DTGVSQNPRHKITKRGQNVTFRCDPISEHNRLYWYRQTLGQGPEFLTYFQNEAQLEKSRLLSDRFSAERPKGSFSTLEIQRTEQGDSAMYLCASSPGGAGTRTDTQYFGPGTRLTVL.

The chain uses TRBV5-1 and TRBJ2-1; 15 bases line up with TRBD2. The germline CDR1 and CDR2 sequences are SGHRS and YFSETQ. The V segment lost 3 bases and the J segment 5 bases; nucleotides outside the gene matches: 6. The CDR3 extends over 17 amino acids. CDR3 DNA sequence: TGCGCCAGCAGCTCAAGGACTAGCGGGAGGGGCAACAATGAGCAGTTCTTC. It codes for CASSSRTSGRGNNEQFF. Variable domain in full (rest from reference TRBV5-1 and TRBJ2-1): KAGVTQTPRYLIKTRGQQVTLSCSPISGHRSVSWYQQTPGQGLQFLFEYFSETQRNKGNFPGRFSGRQFSNSRSEMNVSTLELGDSALYLCASSSRTSGRGNNEQFFGPGTRLTVL.

This clonotype came up a few times. The chain links TRBV27 to TRBJ2-7; 8 bases match TRBD1. The germline V gene encodes CDR1 MNHEY and CDR2 SMNVEV (reference sequence). The V and J ends lost 6 bases and 3 bases, in that order; junction bases with no gene match: 10. The CDR3 is made up of 15 amino acids. This CDR3 is CASSTRDRPLYEQYF. In DNA form, the CDR3 reads TGTGCCAGCAGCACCCGGGACAGGCCACTCTACGAGCAGTACTTC.

This clonotype came up a few times. The chain joins TRBV30 to TRBJ1-2; D perhaps matches TRBD1 (5 bases). Germline V CDR1 and CDR2: GTSNPN, SVGIG (reference sequence). The CDR3 is 15 residues long. The V end lost 0 bases, the J end lost 4 bases, and 15 bases lay between the germline ends. In DNA form, the CDR3 reads TGTGCCTGGAGTGTACGCGCAGGGCTTCGCTATGGCTACACCTTC. Its protein product is CAWSVRAGLRYGYTF.

This chain connects TRBV7-6 to TRBJ2-3, with a possible D match to TRBD1 (5 bases). V was pared by 5 bases and J by 0 bases, with 9 bases between. Looked up from germline, CDR1 is SGHVS and CDR2 is FNYEAQ. This CDR3 is 14 amino acids long. The CDR3 DNA is TGTGCCAGCAGCCCGACAGATAGCACAGATACGCAGTATTTT. Translated, it gives CASSPTDSTDTQYF.

This clonotype was found a few times. This chain uses TRBV24-1 with TRBJ2-1; D unresolved. CDR3 length equals 14 residues. Germline CDR1 reads KGHDR; CDR2 reads SFDVKD. The V end was cut by 7 bases, the J end by 2 bases, with 11 bases between. The CDR3 protein is CATSGGSTYNEQFF. CDR3 in DNA: TGTGCCACCAGCGGTGGATCTACCTACAATGAGCAGTTCTTC.

V gene TRBV11-2 combines with J gene TRBJ1-5; tentatively, D is TRBD1 (5 bases). Germline V gene data show CDR1 as SGHAT and CDR2 as FQNNGV. The CDR3 is made up of 18 amino acids. V was clipped by 2 bases and J by 2 bases, with 19 bases between them. CDR3 sequence: CASSLMWGRVGGNQPQHF. In DNA form, the CDR3 reads TGTGCCAGCAGCTTAATGTGGGGCAGGGTTGGAGGCAATCAGCCCCAGCATTTT.

This clonotype appeared a few times. This chain's CDR3 is CASSLRVDYEQYF. As DNA, the CDR3 is TGTGCCAGCAGTTTACGGGTGGACTACGAGCAGTACTTC. The rearrangement joins TRBV12-3 or TRBV12-4 to TRBJ2-7; no firm D call. This CDR3 contains 13 residues. V was trimmed by 2 bases and J by 3 bases, leaving 8 bases between them.

The chain couples TRBV7-3 to TRBJ2-1; possible D gene TRBD2, 7 bases. Germline V gene sequence: CDR1 SGHTA, CDR2 FQGTGA. The CDR3 length is 11 residues. Trimming removed 5 bases at V and 10 bases at J, with 9 bases between. The CDR3 loop is CASSSGTEQFF. The DNA of the CDR3 is TGTGCCAGCAGCAGCGGGACAGAGCAGTTCTTC.

The sample holds a few counts of this clonotype. The V gene is TRBV6-5, the J gene TRBJ2-7, with a possible D match to TRBD1 (5 bases). The V gene's germline CDR1 is MNHEY and CDR2 SVGAGI. CDR3 length equals 15 residues. V lost 3 bases and J lost 2, with 14 bases in between. The CDR3 DNA sequence: TGTGCCAGCAGTTATACAAGGGGCCTTACCTACGAGCAGTACTTC. Protein: CASSYTRGLTYEQYF.

This clonotype occurred many times. This chain uses TRBV5-1 with TRBJ1-3; D is perhaps TRBD1 (5 bases). Per the germline V gene, CDR1 is SGHRS and CDR2 is YFSETQ. Trimming took 6 bases from V and 1 from J, leaving 11 bases between them. The CDR3 is 14 amino acids. In DNA, the CDR3 is TGCGCCAGCACCTCCGGGGGGTCTGGAAACACCATATATTTT. It codes for CASTSGGSGNTIYF.

This clonotype was observed many times. The chain has TRBV12-3 or TRBV12-4 and TRBJ2-7; the D call may be TRBD1 or TRBD2 (5 bases each). Trimming removed 6 bases at V and 5 bases at J, with 17 bases between. The CDR3 loop spans 14 amino acids. CDR3 sequence: CASSPWVGDDEQYF. In DNA form, the CDR3 reads TGTGCCAGCAGCCCCTGGGTGGGGGATGACGAGCAGTACTTC.

The V gene is TRBV12-3 or TRBV12-4, the J gene TRBJ1-6; 9 bases are shared with TRBD1. With 5 bases clipped from V and 7 bases from J, the junction kept 6 bases outside the gene matches. The CDR3 is 15 amino acids. The CDR3 loop reads CASSGGTGWNSPLHF. The CDR3 nucleotides read TGTGCCAGCAGTGGGGGGACAGGGTGGAATTCACCCCTCCACTTT.

In its sample, this clonotype was seen a few times. The genes are TRBV20-1 and TRBJ2-1; D is unresolved. CDR1 DFQATT and CDR2 SNEGSKA come from the germline V gene (reference sequence). The V end lost 3 bases, the J end lost 7 bases, and 7 bases lay between the germline ends. The length of the CDR3 is 11 residues. Written as DNA, the CDR3 is TGCAGTGCTAGCCTTGGGAATGAGCAGTTCTTC. It codes for CSASLGNEQFF.

The sample holds a few counts of this clonotype. The rearrangement links TRBV30 to TRBJ2-3; weak D call: TRBD1 (6 bases). V shed 4 bases and J shed 5 bases, with 16 bases lying between them. Germline V gene data show CDR1 as GTSNPN and CDR2 as SVGIG (reference sequence). The CDR3 is 14 amino acids. The CDR3 reads CAWTPRTVGDTQYF. CDR3 nucleotide sequence: TGTGCCTGGACGCCGAGGACAGTGGGAGATACGCAGTATTTT.

The chain joins TRBV6-1 to TRBJ1-1, with a tentative D call TRBD1 (5 bases). The CDR3 is 16 amino acids. Germline assignment: CDR1 MNHNS and CDR2 SASEGT. Between the trimmed V and J ends, which lost 6 bases and 5 bases, there was a span of 22 bases. CDR3 sequence reads: CASSPDSWGVRTEAFF. The CDR3 bases are TGTGCCAGCAGCCCCGATAGTTGGGGGGTAAGAACTGAAGCTTTCTTT.

This clonotype was seen a few times. V gene TRBV20-1 combines with J gene TRBJ1-6; TRBD1 aligns across 10 bases. V dropped 2 bases and J dropped 7; count of bases not matched to a gene: 14. CDR3 length equals 18 residues. Germline V gives CDR1 DFQATT, CDR2 SNEGSKA (reference sequence). CDR3 coding DNA: TGCAGTGCTAGACCCCCCAGGACAGGGGGACGAACGAATTCACCCCTCCACTTT. Its protein is CSARPPRTGGRTNSPLHF.

The genes are TRBV2 and TRBJ2-7, with TRBD2 matching over 7 bases. This CDR3 is 14 amino acids long. J gave up 2 bases and V 11 bases, and 12 bases lay outside the gene matches. In germline, CDR1 is SNHLY, CDR2 FYNNEI. CDR3: CASRREFVAYEQYF. Here the CDR3 DNA reads TGTGCCTCAAGGCGGGAGTTTGTAGCCTACGAGCAGTACTTC. Full variable domain (rest looked up from reference TRBV2 and TRBJ2-7): EPEVTQTPSHQVTQMGQEVILRCVPISNHLYFYWYRQILGQKVEFLVSFYNNEISEKSEIFDDQFSVERPDGSNFTLKIRSTKLEDSAMYFCASRREFVAYEQYFGPGTRLTVT.

This chain connects TRBV12-3 or TRBV12-4 to TRBJ2-1; 12 nucleotides match TRBD1. V dropped 4 bases and J dropped 10; count of bases not matched to a gene: 2. The length of the CDR3 is 13 residues. As DNA, the CDR3 is TGTGCCAGCAGTTCCGGGACAGGGGGCGAGCAGTTCTTC. Protein: CASSSGTGGEQFF.

The V and J genes are TRBV6-1 and TRBJ2-7; D call uncertain. There are 15 residues in the CDR3. The germline V gene encodes CDR1 MNHNS and CDR2 SASEGT. V shed 3 bases and J shed 3 bases, with 15 bases lying between them. CDR3 in DNA: TGTGCCAGCAGTGAGGACGAGATGAGCTTCTACGAGCAGTACTTC. It encodes CASSEDEMSFYEQYF.